This T cell receptor beta chain was found in a study of cytomegalovirus exposure and HLA in healthy donors. Study details: Early on, a data release was issued that held 85 million to 95 million unique TCRs from HLA-typed donors.

Researchers ran the PCR with 60 Vbeta and 13 Jbeta primers. Clones were sequenced by immunoSEQ multiplex PCR, and TCRdb holds only the in-frame ones, with some missing. Among roughly 97,000 clones listed, over 65% were seen once. A remark on this clone: Its target is not known.

Findings and caveats of the study: There were some V segments, including TRBV6-2 and TRBV6-3, excluded as indistinguishable. Previously analyzed data showed that most TCR beta V segments were productive at a frequency of about 87% or about 30%. The records held CMV serostatus as the only immune exposure information.

Germline lookup yields CDR1 KGHSH and CDR2 LQKENI. The length of the CDR3 is 11 residues. V was pared by 3 bases and J by 5 bases, with 5 bases between. The origin of this receptor is a woman in her forties in good health and CMV-seronegative. This chain joins TRBV18 and TRBJ2-7; D ambiguous. Sequenced: PBMCs. DNA for the CDR3: TGTGCCAGCTCACCTAGCCACGAGCAGTACTTC. Encoded protein: CASSPSHEQYF.